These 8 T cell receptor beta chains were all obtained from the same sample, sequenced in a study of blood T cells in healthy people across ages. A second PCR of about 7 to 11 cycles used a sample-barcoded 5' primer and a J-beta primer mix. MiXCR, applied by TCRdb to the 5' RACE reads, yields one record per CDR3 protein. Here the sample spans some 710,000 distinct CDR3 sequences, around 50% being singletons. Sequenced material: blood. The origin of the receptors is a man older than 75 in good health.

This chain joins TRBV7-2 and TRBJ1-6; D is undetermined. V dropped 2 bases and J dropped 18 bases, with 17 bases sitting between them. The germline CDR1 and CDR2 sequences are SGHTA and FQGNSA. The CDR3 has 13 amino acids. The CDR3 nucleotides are TGTGCCAGCAGCTTAACCCCGAGATCATCCCCCCACTTT. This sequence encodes CASSLTPRSSPHF.

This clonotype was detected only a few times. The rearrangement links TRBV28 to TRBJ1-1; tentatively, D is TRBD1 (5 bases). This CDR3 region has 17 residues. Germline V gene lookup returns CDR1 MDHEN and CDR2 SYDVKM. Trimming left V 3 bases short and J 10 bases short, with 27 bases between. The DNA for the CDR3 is TGTGCCAGCAGTTTCTCCCCTCAAAAGCGGGGGTGGGCGCCAGCTTTCTTT. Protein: CASSFSPQKRGWAPAFF. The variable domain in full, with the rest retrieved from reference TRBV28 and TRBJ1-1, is DVKVTQSSRYLVKRTGEKVFLECVQDMDHENMFWYRQDPGLGLRLIYFSYDVKMKEKGDIPEGYSVSREKKERFSLILESASTNQTSMYLCASSFSPQKRGWAPAFFGQGTRLTVV.

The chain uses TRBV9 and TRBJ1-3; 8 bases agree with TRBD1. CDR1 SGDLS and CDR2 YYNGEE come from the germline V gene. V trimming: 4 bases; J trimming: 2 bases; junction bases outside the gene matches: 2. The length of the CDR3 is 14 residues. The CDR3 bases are TGTGCCAGCAGCAAGGACAGGGCTGGAAACACCATATATTTT. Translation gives CASSKDRAGNTIYF.

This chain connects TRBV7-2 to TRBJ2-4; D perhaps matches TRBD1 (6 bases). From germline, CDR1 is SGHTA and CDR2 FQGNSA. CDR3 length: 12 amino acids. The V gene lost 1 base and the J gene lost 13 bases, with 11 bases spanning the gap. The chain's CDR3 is CASSLGATGQYF. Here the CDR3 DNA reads TGTGCCAGCAGCTTAGGGGCAACAGGGCAGTACTTC.

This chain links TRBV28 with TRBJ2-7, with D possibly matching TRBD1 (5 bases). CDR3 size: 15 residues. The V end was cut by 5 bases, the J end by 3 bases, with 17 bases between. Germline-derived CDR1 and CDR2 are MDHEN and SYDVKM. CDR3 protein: CASSGHGSRSYEQYF. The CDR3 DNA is TGTGCCAGCAGTGGACACGGCAGCAGAAGCTACGAGCAGTACTTC.

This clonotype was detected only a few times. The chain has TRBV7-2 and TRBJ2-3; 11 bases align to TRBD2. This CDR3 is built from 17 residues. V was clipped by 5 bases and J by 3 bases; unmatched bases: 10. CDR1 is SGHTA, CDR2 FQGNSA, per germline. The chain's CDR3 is CASSLDGTSGVTDTQYF. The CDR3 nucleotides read TGTGCCAGCAGCCTCGACGGGACTAGCGGTGTTACAGATACGCAGTATTTT.

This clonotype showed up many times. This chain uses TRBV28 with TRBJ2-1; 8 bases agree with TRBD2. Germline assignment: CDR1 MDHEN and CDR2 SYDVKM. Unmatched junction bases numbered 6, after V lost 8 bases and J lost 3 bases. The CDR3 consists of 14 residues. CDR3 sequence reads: CASQSGSGYNEQFF. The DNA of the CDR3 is TGTGCCAGCCAAAGCGGGAGTGGCTACAATGAGCAGTTCTTC.

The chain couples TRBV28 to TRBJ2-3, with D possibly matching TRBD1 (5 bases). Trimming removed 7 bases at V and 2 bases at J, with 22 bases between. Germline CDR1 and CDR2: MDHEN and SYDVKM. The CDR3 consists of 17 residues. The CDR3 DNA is TGTGCCAGCATCACCCTAACAGGTTCCAAAAACACAGATACGCAGTATTTT. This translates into CASITLTGSKNTDTQYF. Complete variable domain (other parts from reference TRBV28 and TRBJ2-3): DVKVTQSSRYLVKRTGEKVFLECVQDMDHENMFWYRQDPGLGLRLIYFSYDVKMKEKGDIPEGYSVSREKKERFSLILESASTNQTSMYLCASITLTGSKNTDTQYFGPGTRLTVL.